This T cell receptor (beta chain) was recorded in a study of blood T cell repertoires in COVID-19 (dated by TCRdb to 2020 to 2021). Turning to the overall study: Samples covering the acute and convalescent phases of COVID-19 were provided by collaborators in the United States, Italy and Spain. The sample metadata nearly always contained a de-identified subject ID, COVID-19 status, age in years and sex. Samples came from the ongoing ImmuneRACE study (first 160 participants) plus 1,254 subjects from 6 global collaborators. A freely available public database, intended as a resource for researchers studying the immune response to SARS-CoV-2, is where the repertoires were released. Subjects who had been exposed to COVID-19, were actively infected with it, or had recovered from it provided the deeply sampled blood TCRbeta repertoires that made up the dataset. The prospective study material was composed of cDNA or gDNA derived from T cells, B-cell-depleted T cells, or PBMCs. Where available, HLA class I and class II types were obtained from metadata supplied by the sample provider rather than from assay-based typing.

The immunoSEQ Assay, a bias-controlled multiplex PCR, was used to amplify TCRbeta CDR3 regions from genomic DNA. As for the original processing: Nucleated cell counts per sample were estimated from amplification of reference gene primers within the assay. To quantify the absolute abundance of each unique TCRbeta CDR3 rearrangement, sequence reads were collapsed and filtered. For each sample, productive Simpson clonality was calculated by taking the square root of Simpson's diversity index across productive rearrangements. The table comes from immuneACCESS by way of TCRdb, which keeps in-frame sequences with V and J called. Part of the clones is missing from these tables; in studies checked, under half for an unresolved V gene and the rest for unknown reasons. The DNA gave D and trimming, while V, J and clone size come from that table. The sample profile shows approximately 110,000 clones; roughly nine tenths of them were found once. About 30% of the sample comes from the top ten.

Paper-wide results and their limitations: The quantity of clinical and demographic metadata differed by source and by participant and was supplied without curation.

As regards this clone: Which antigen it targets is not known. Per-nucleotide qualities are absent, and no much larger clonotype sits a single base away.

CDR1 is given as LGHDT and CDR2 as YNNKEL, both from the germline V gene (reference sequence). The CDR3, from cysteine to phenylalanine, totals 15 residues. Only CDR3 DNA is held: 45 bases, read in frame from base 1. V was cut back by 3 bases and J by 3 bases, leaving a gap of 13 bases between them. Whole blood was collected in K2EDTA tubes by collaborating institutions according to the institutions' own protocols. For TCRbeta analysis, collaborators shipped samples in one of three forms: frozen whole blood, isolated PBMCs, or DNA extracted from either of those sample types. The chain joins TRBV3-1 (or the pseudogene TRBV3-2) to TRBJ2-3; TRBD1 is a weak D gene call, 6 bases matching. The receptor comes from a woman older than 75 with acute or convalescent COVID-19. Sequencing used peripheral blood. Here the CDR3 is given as CASSHLGTRTDTQYF. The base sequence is TGTGCCAGCAGCCATCTCGGGACAAGGACAGATACGCAGTATTTT.